A single T cell receptor beta chain is shown here with its context. V was pared by 2 bases and J by 4 bases, with 3 bases between. CDR1 MNHEY and CDR2 SVGEGT come from the germline V gene. The length of the CDR3 is 12 residues. The data originate from a study of T cells after yellow fever vaccination. Using its own MiXCR run on the 5' RACE reads, TCRdb lists one record per CDR3 protein. The sample gives 300,000 to 350,000 distinct CDR3 sequences, around 8.1% of which show up once; around 17% is in the top ten. The specimen was PBMCs, collected about 41 days after the first yellow fever vaccination. The chain recombines TRBV6-2 or TRBV6-3 with TRBJ2-1, with no clear D. The receptor was isolated from a man between 18 and 35 years old who received the YFV17D yellow fever vaccine. Here the CDR3 reads CASSYAYNEQFF. As DNA, the CDR3 is TGTGCCAGCAGTTACGCATACAATGAGCAGTTCTTC.